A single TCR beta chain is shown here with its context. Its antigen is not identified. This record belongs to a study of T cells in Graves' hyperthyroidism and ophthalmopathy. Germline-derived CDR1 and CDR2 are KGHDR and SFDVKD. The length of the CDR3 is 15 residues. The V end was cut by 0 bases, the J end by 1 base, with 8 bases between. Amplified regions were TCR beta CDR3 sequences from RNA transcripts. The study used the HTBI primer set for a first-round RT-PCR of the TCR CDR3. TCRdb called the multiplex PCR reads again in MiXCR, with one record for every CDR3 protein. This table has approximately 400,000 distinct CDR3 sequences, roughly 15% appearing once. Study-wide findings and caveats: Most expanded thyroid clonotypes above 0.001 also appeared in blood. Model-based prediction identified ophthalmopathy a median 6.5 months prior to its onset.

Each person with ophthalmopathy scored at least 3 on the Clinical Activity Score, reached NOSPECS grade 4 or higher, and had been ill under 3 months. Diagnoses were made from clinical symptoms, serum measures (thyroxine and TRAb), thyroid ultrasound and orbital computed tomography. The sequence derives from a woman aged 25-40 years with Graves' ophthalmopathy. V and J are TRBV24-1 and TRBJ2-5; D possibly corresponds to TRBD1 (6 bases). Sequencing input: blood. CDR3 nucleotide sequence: TGTGCCACCAGTGATTTGATCAGGGGCCAAGAGACCCAGTACTTC. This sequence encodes CATSDLIRGQETQYF.